A selection of T cell receptor beta chains follows, all from one sample in a study of blood T cell repertoires in COVID-19. Repertoires were generated with immunoSEQ multiplex PCR, while TCRdb's copy carries only in-frame clones and drops some. The sample comprises approximately 260,000 clones, roughly nine tenths of which are singletons, and approximately 7.6% rests with the top ten. Input material: peripheral blood. The receptors come from a man aged 55-75 years who had recovered from COVID-19. Both conserved end residues are part of each CDR3. Fields, in order: J gene, clone size, V gene, D gene, CDR3 DNA, CDR3 protein. The D gene is left open where the match is weak. Rows give clone size only sometimes, using once, few, many, or a class for an expanded clone.

J gene: TRBJ1-4; clone size: once; V gene: TRBV21-1; D gene: NA; CDR3 DNA: TGTGCCAGCAGCACAACGAACCTAGGCGATGAAAAACTGTTTTTT; CDR3 protein: CASSTTNLGDEKLFF
J gene: TRBJ1-6; clone size: NA; V gene: TRBV9; D gene: TRBD1; CDR3 DNA: TGTGCCAGCAGCGCGACAGGGGGCATCAGTTCACCCCTCCACTTT; CDR3 protein: CASSATGGISSPLHF
J gene: TRBJ1-6; clone size: few; V gene: TRBV3-1/TRBV3-2; D gene: TRBD1; CDR3 DNA: TGTGCCAGCAGCCCGTGGGACAGGGAGTATTCACCCCTCCACTTT; CDR3 protein: CASSPWDREYSPLHF
J gene: TRBJ1-5; clone size: NA; V gene: TRBV6-5; D gene: NA; CDR3 DNA: TGTGCCAGCAGTTACTCGGAGGGCAATCAGCCCCAGCATTTT; CDR3 protein: CASSYSEGNQPQHF
J gene: TRBJ1-1; clone size: once; V gene: TRBV21-1; D gene: NA; CDR3 DNA: TGTGCCAGCAGCAAAGACAGGGACACTGAAGCTTTCTTT; CDR3 protein: CASSKDRDTEAFF
J gene: TRBJ2-7; clone size: NA; V gene: TRBV3-1/TRBV3-2; D gene: TRBD2; CDR3 DNA: TGTGCCAGCAGTCAGGTAGCGGGGGGGAGGGAGCAGTACTTC; CDR3 protein: CASSQVAGGREQYF
J gene: TRBJ1-1; clone size: NA; V gene: TRBV9; D gene: TRBD1; CDR3 DNA: TGTGCCAGCAGCGTAGCAGGGGGTAGGGGCACTGAAGCTTTCTTT; CDR3 protein: CASSVAGGRGTEAFF
J gene: TRBJ2-5; clone size: NA; V gene: TRBV10-2; D gene: NA; CDR3 DNA: TGCGCCAGCTTGCCCCGGGACTACCAAGAGACCCAGTACTTC; CDR3 protein: CASLPRDYQETQYF
J gene: TRBJ2-6; clone size: NA; V gene: TRBV7-2; D gene: NA; CDR3 DNA: TGTGCCAGCAGCTTCCAACAGGGAGTCGCCAACGTCCTGACTTTC; CDR3 protein: CASSFQQGVANVLTF
J gene: TRBJ1-2; clone size: NA; V gene: TRBV19; D gene: NA; CDR3 DNA: TGTGCCAGTAGTCTCCAACCGGGACATACTAACTATGGCTACACCTTC; CDR3 protein: CASSLQPGHTNYGYTF
J gene: TRBJ2-6; clone size: NA; V gene: TRBV7-8; D gene: NA; CDR3 DNA: TGTGCCAGCAGCTTAGCTTATATCTCTGGGGCCAACGTCCTGACTTTC; CDR3 protein: CASSLAYISGANVLTF
J gene: TRBJ1-6; clone size: NA; V gene: TRBV5-1; D gene: NA; CDR3 DNA: TGCGCCAGCATGCCCGGGGGGAACTATAATTCACCCCTCCACTTT; CDR3 protein: CASMPGGNYNSPLHF
J gene: TRBJ2-1; clone size: NA; V gene: TRBV27; D gene: NA; CDR3 DNA: TGTGCCAGCAGTGCTACTAGCCCCCCCTCCTACAATGAGCAGTTCTTC; CDR3 protein: CASSATSPPSYNEQFF
J gene: TRBJ2-5; clone size: NA; V gene: TRBV12-5; D gene: TRBD2; CDR3 DNA: TGTGCTAGTGGTTTGCCTACGGGAGGCCAGACCCAGTACTTC; CDR3 protein: CASGLPTGGQTQYF
J gene: TRBJ1-4; clone size: NA; V gene: TRBV5-4; D gene: TRBD1; CDR3 DNA: TGTGCCAGCAGCCCGGGACAGGGTATGACTAATGAAAAACTGTTTTTT; CDR3 protein: CASSPGQGMTNEKLFF